In this sample, the clone carrying this T cell receptor (beta chain) turned up many times. The sample comes from a study of T cells in Graves' hyperthyroidism and ophthalmopathy. Study at large: Sampling of peripheral blood happened at initial diagnosis, prior to any treatment.

It was RNA transcripts that yielded the amplified TCR beta CDR3 regions. A first-round RT-PCR of the TCR CDR3 used the HTBI primer set. TCRdb ran MiXCR on the multiplex PCR reads and lists one entry per CDR3 protein. Of a few hundred thousand distinct CDR3 sequences detected, less than 20% appear once; the ten largest clones hold around a sixth. At least 3 on the Clinical Activity Score was recorded for ophthalmopathy patients, who also had NOSPECS grade at least 4 and duration under 3 months. Diagnoses were established using clinical symptoms, serum thyroxine and TRAb, thyroid ultrasound and orbital computed tomography. J was trimmed by 4 bases and V by 4 bases; bases with no gene match: 16. The CDR3 spans 18 residues.

Sequenced sample: blood. J is TRBJ1-2 and V is TRBV12-3 or TRBV12-4; TRBD1 matches 9 bases. This TCR derives from a middle-aged woman with Graves' ophthalmopathy. CDR3 nucleotide sequence: TGTGCCAGCAGTTCACATGGACAGGGGCTCGCCGATCTCTATGGCTACACCTTC. This gives the protein CASSSHGQGLADLYGYTF.